These 30 T cell receptor beta chains were all obtained from the same sample, sequenced in a study of blood T cell repertoires in COVID-19. Assay: immunoSEQ multiplex PCR; the TCRdb copy retains only in-frame clones and omits some. The repertoire holds hundreds of thousands of clones, with 87% as singletons. Sequencing used PBMCs or T cells enriched from blood (not recorded which). The source of these receptors is a young woman with acute COVID-19.

The genes are TRBV28 and TRBJ1-1, with 7 bases lining up with TRBD1. The V gene end was trimmed by 8 bases and the J gene end by 1 base; junction bases not matched to a gene: 13. The germline gives CDR1 MDHEN, CDR2 SYDVKM. The CDR3 spans 16 residues. Here the CDR3 reads CASGIGTVGANTEAFF. As DNA, the CDR3 is TGTGCCAGCGGCATCGGGACAGTTGGTGCGAACACTGAAGCTTTCTTT.

The rearrangement joins TRBV30 to TRBJ1-6; D might be TRBD1 (5 bases). The CDR3 runs 15 residues. Trimming took 0 bases from V and 10 from J, leaving 16 bases between them. Germline CDR1 and CDR2: GTSNPN and SVGIG (reference sequence). In DNA, the CDR3 is TGTGCCTGGAGTGTTGGGGGGAGGCGACGGTCACCCCTCCACTTT. This gives the protein CAWSVGGRRRSPLHF.

The genes are TRBV10-2 and TRBJ1-5; D perhaps matches TRBD1 (5 bases). This CDR3 has 18 residues. V lost 0 bases to trimming and J lost 6 bases, with 21 bases between them. The V gene's germline CDR1 is WSHSY and CDR2 SAAADI. CDR3 amino acids: CASSESRPGGTDLQPQHF. DNA of the CDR3: TGCGCCAGCAGTGAGTCCCGCCCCGGCGGGACTGATCTTCAGCCCCAGCATTTT.

The rearrangement joins TRBV4-1 to TRBJ2-4, with D perhaps matching TRBD1 (6 bases). Per the germline V gene, CDR1 is MGHRA and CDR2 is YSYEKL. Between the trimmed V and J ends, which lost 1 base and 4 bases, there was a span of 11 bases. The CDR3 sequence is 15 residues long. CDR3 DNA sequence: TGCGCCAGCAGCCAAGGGCAGGGGACAAAAAACATTCAGTACTTC. It is translated as CASSQGQGTKNIQYF.

The chain is built from TRBV10-3 and TRBJ1-3, with D perhaps TRBD1 (6 bases). Between the trimmed V and J ends, which lost 3 bases and 4 bases, there was a span of 7 bases. Germline lookup yields CDR1 ENHRY and CDR2 SYGVKD. The CDR3 totals 13 residues. CDR3 DNA: TGTGCCATCAGTGACAGGGGAGGAAACACCATATATTTT. It specifies CAISDRGGNTIYF.

A few counts support this clone. The chain couples TRBV4-3 to TRBJ2-6; D possibly corresponds to TRBD1 (5 bases). Trimming stripped 0 bases from V and 1 base from J, with 10 bases between. The CDR3 covers 17 residues. The germline V gene has CDR1 LGHNA and CDR2 YSLEER. The CDR3 nucleotides are TGCGCCAGCAGCCAAGAAGGGGTGAGATCTGGGGCCAACGTCCTGACTTTC. This gives the protein CASSQEGVRSGANVLTF.

J is TRBJ2-7 and V is TRBV5-1; 13 bases agree with TRBD2. The CDR3 is 15 amino acids. Unmatched junction bases numbered 5, after V lost 4 bases and J lost 4 bases. Germline V CDR1 and CDR2: SGHRS, YFSETQ. The CDR3 sequence is CASSIGLAGVYEQYF. The CDR3 DNA reads as TGCGCCAGCAGCATAGGACTAGCGGGAGTTTACGAGCAGTACTTC.

This chain uses TRBV9 with TRBJ2-7, with TRBD2 as a possible D gene (5 bases). The CDR3 is 15 residues long. Trimming pared 4 bases from V and 0 bases from J, leaving 14 bases between. CDR1 is SGDLS and CDR2 is YYNGEE in the germline V gene. For the CDR3, the DNA is TGTGCCAGCAGCCCAAGCGGACGGGTCTCCTACGAGCAGTACTTC. It specifies CASSPSGRVSYEQYF.

The rearrangement uses TRBV2 and TRBJ2-7; the match to TRBD1 covers 8 bases. V lost 4 bases, J lost 6 bases, and 8 bases stayed unmatched. This CDR3 contains 14 residues. CDR1 is SNHLY and CDR2 is FYNNEI in the germline V gene. The CDR3 here is CASSGTIQGVEQYF. CDR3 nucleotide sequence: TGTGCCAGCAGTGGTACTATACAGGGGGTCGAGCAGTACTTC.

The CDR3 spells CASGTTGNYGYTF. CDR3 nucleotides: TGTGCTAGTGGCACAACAGGGAACTATGGCTACACCTTC. The J gene is TRBJ1-2, the V gene TRBV12-5; weak D call: TRBD1 (6 bases). V lost 6 bases, J lost 2 bases, and 10 bases lay in between. The germline V gene encodes CDR1 LGHNT and CDR2 FRNRAP. The CDR3 is 13 amino acids.

The chain carries TRBV5-4 and TRBJ2-7, with 7 nucleotides matching TRBD2. V lost 0 bases to trimming and J lost 0 bases; unmatched junction nucleotides: 0. CDR1 and CDR2 from the germline V gene are SGHNT and YYREEE (reference sequence). This CDR3 region has 14 residues. The CDR3 coding sequence is TGTGCCAGCAGCTTGGAGCGGGGCTCCTACGAGCAGTACTTC. The encoded protein is CASSLERGSYEQYF.

The chain links TRBV6-5 to TRBJ2-5, with 9 bases fitting TRBD1. From germline, CDR1 is MNHEY and CDR2 SVGAGI. V lost 4 bases to trimming and J lost 2 bases; unmatched junction nucleotides: 8. The CDR3 length is 16 residues. The CDR3 region is CASSFSWTGAQETQYF. DNA for the CDR3: TGTGCCAGCAGTTTCTCTTGGACAGGGGCGCAAGAGACCCAGTACTTC.

The V gene is TRBV29-1, the J gene TRBJ2-7, with D possibly matching TRBD1 (6 bases). V gave up 6 bases and J gave up 5 bases, with 14 bases separating them. The CDR3 loop spans 12 amino acids. Germline V gene lookup returns CDR1 SQVTM and CDR2 ANQGSEA. CDR3 nucleotides: TGCAGCGTAAGGGGGAGCACGAACGAGCAGTACTTC. Protein product: CSVRGSTNEQYF.

Only a few counts were recorded for this clone. The CDR3 reads CASSYPVIGTQYF. The DNA of the CDR3 is TGTGCCAGCAGTTACCCGGTGATCGGGACCCAGTACTTC. V is TRBV6-2 or TRBV6-3 and J is TRBJ2-5; D not resolved. Germline values: CDR1 MNHEY, CDR2 SVGEGT. This CDR3 region has 13 residues. V was trimmed by 2 bases and J by 7 bases, leaving 11 bases between them.

This clone was observed a handful of times. The chain employs TRBV28 and TRBJ2-7, with 10 bases that match TRBD2. V dropped 3 bases and J dropped 3; count of bases not matched to a gene: 5. The CDR3 sequence is 15 residues long. Germline V gene data show CDR1 as MDHEN and CDR2 as SYDVKM. CDR3 bases: TGTGCCAGCAGTTTGGAAGCGGGAGGGCGCTACGAGCAGTACTTC. Its translation: CASSLEAGGRYEQYF.

The V gene is TRBV9, the J gene TRBJ2-1, with 10 positions matching TRBD2. The CDR3 consists of 16 residues. Germline V lookup: CDR1 SGDLS, CDR2 YYNGEE. The V and J ends lost 7 bases and 4 bases, in that order; junction bases with no gene match: 11. The CDR3 DNA sequence: TGTGCCAGCGCCGGAGATCTAGCGGGGGTTTACAATGAGCAGTTCTTC. It encodes CASAGDLAGVYNEQFF.

The rearrangement uses TRBV18 and TRBJ1-3; TRBD1 matches 10 bases. This CDR3 has 15 residues. From germline, CDR1 is KGHSH and CDR2 LQKENI. With V trimmed by 6 bases and J by 4 bases, 6 bases remained unmatched. CDR3 residues: CASSEGQGSGNTIYF. DNA for the CDR3: TGTGCCAGCTCGGAGGGACAGGGGTCCGGAAACACCATATATTTT.

This chain links TRBV9 with TRBJ2-3, with 10 bases identical to TRBD2. CDR1 is SGDLS, CDR2 YYNGEE, per germline. There are 15 residues in the CDR3. V lost 2 bases and J lost 5; bases outside the gene matches: 5. DNA of the CDR3: TGTGCCAGCAGCGTTGGGACTAGCGATAGAGATACGCAGTATTTT. Translated: CASSVGTSDRDTQYF.

The chain combines TRBV27 with TRBJ2-7; 8 nucleotides line up with TRBD2. Germline V gene lookup returns CDR1 MNHEY and CDR2 SMNVEV (reference sequence). The CDR3 is 14 residues long. J gave up 6 bases and V 3 bases, and 7 bases lay outside the gene matches. The CDR3 region is CASSLVSAGVEQYF. The DNA of the CDR3 is TGTGCCAGCAGTTTGGTCTCAGCGGGAGTCGAGCAGTACTTC.

J is TRBJ2-2 and V is TRBV12-5, with 7 nucleotides matching TRBD1. Germline-derived CDR1 and CDR2 are LGHNT and FRNRAP. V shed 2 bases and J 5 bases; nucleotides not matched to a gene: 2. This CDR3 contains 14 residues. The CDR3 coding sequence is TGTGCTAGTGGTTTGTTGACAGGGACCGGGGAGCTGTTTTTT. Its protein product is CASGLLTGTGELFF.

V and J are TRBV5-5 and TRBJ1-6, with D maybe TRBD1 (5 bases). Germline CDR1 reads SGHKS; CDR2 reads YYEKEE (reference sequence). The CDR3 length is 14 residues. Trimming cost V 4 bases and J 10 bases, with 15 bases left between them. CDR3 amino acids: CASSPPPRGSPLHF. The CDR3 DNA reads TGTGCCAGCAGCCCCCCCCCGCGGGGGTCACCCCTCCACTTT.

The chain links TRBV5-1 to TRBJ1-3, with D possibly TRBD1 on 6 matching bases. Deletions cut 4 bases from V and 3 bases from J, with 20 bases between. This CDR3 has 17 amino acids. Germline V gene lookup returns CDR1 SGHRS and CDR2 YFSETQ. CDR3 DNA: TGCGCCAGCAGCCTAACCCCCCGGGACATAGATGGAAACACCATATATTTT. Amino acids: CASSLTPRDIDGNTIYF.

The gene calls are TRBV9 and TRBJ2-3; 11 bases align to TRBD2. J lost 9 bases, V lost 4 bases, and 7 bases had no gene match. CDR3 size: 14 residues. The germline gives CDR1 SGDLS, CDR2 YYNGEE. This chain's CDR3 is CASSLAGGPGTQYF. CDR3 bases: TGTGCCAGCAGCTTAGCGGGGGGGCCGGGGACGCAGTATTTT.

The chain combines TRBV9 with TRBJ2-7, with D possibly TRBD2 on 6 matching bases. CDR3 length equals 14 residues. Per the germline V gene, CDR1 is SGDLS and CDR2 is YYNGEE. V was clipped by 0 bases and J by 2 bases, with 9 bases between them. As DNA, the CDR3 is TGTGCCAGCAGCGTAGAGGCGGGGACCTACGAGCAGTACTTC. It is translated as CASSVEAGTYEQYF. The full variable domain, in which reference TRBV9 and TRBJ2-7 provide the parts outside the CDR3, is DSGVTQTPKHLITATGQRVTLRCSPRSGDLSVYWYQQSLDQGLQFLIQYYNGEERAKGNILERFSAQQFPDLHSELNLSSLELGDSALYFCASSVEAGTYEQYFGPGTRLTVT.

This chain joins TRBV10-1 and TRBJ1-2; D not certain. Germline V CDR1 and CDR2: WNHNN, SYGVQD (reference sequence). CDR3 length: 13 amino acids. Trimming pared 2 bases from V and 4 bases from J, leaving 8 bases between. The CDR3 loop reads CASSEAPSYGYTF. The CDR3 nucleotides are TGCGCCAGCAGTGAGGCCCCGAGCTATGGCTACACCTTC.

V and J are TRBV11-2 and TRBJ2-2; D not certain. Germline CDR1 is SGHAT and CDR2 is FQNNGV. This CDR3 is 15 amino acids long. Trimming removed 1 base from V and 2 bases from J, with 8 bases in between. DNA of the CDR3: TGTGCCAGCAGCTTAGGCGGAGCCAACACCGGGGAGCTGTTTTTT. It encodes CASSLGGANTGELFF.

The chain employs TRBV21-1 and TRBJ2-2; the D segment call TRBD1 is taken from the table without a DNA check. TRBV21-1 is recorded as a pseudogene. This CDR3 contains 17 residues. The CDR3 spells CASRTGITGGRFGELFF. The CDR3 bases are TGTGCCAGCAGAACGGGGATAACAGGGGGACGCTTTGGGGAGCTGTTTTTT.

The chain carries TRBV20-1 and TRBJ1-2; D may be TRBD1 (5 bases). V shed 5 bases and J shed 2 bases, with 6 bases lying between them. Looked up from germline, CDR1 is DFQATT and CDR2 is SNEGSKA (reference sequence). CDR3 length equals 11 residues. The CDR3 loop reads CSASGNYGYTF. The CDR3, as DNA: TGCAGTGCTTCAGGGAACTATGGCTACACCTTC.

The sample holds one count of this clone. The chain combines TRBV28 with TRBJ2-1; 11 bases are shared with TRBD2. Germline values: CDR1 MDHEN, CDR2 SYDVKM. The CDR3 contains 15 residues. With V trimmed by 7 bases and J by 4 bases, 6 bases remained unmatched. This CDR3 is CASTTGTSGYNEQFF. The CDR3 DNA sequence: TGTGCCAGCACCACCGGGACTAGCGGTTACAATGAGCAGTTCTTC.

The gene calls are TRBV5-4 and TRBJ1-2; unclear D gene. The CDR3 extends over 12 amino acids. V lost 1 base and J lost 8, with 9 bases in between. The germline gives CDR1 SGHNT, CDR2 YYREEE (reference sequence). CDR3 in DNA: TGTGCCAGCAGCTTGCGTAGCGGCGGCTACACCTTC. It is translated as CASSLRSGGYTF.